This T cell receptor beta chain originates from a study of CD8+CD57+ T cells in acquired aplastic anemia. General study findings and limits: Patients and controls were found to share 25 to 35 CD8+ CDR3 sequences. Significance was not reached for CD8+ Simpson's diversity between patients and controls.

Of note for this clonotype: The antigen is not known.

The CDR3 is 15 amino acids. V lost 4 bases and J 4 bases, leaving 20 bases between the germline ends. The germline CDR1 and CDR2 sequences are DFQATT and SNEGSKA (reference sequence). Using genomic DNA as the template, TCR beta VDJ and CDR3 profiling was carried out. TCRdb called the reads again in MiXCR, with one record for every CDR3 protein. The sample has about 180,000 distinct CDR3 sequences; approximately 49% are singletons. The sequenced sample consisted of sorted CD4+, CD8+, or CD8+CD57+ T cells (not recorded which) from PBMCs. The source is a human donor in good health. The V and J genes are TRBV20-1 and TRBJ2-7; TRBD2 is a possible D gene (6 bases). This CDR3 is CSAKAGRTTGYEQYF. DNA for the CDR3: TGCAGTGCTAAGGCGGGGAGGACTACCGGGTACGAGCAGTACTTC.